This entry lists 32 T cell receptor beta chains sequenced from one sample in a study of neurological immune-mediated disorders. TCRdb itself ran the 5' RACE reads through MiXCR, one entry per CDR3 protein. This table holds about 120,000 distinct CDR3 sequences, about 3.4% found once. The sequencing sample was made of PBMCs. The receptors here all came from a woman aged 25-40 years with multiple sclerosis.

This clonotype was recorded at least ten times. The CDR3 protein is CASSRTSGRDDEFF. CDR3 DNA sequence: TGTGCCAGCAGTCGGACTAGCGGGAGGGACGATGAGTTCTTC. The genes are TRBV27 and TRBJ2-1; TRBD2 agrees at 15 bases. Looked up from germline, CDR1 is MNHEY and CDR2 is SMNVEV (reference sequence). V lost 5 bases to trimming and J lost 14 bases; unmatched junction nucleotides: 7. CDR3 length: 14 amino acids.

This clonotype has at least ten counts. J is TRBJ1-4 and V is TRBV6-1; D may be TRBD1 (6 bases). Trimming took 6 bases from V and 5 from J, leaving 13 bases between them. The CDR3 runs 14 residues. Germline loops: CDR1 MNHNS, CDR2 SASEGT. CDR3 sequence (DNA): TGTGCCAGCAGGACGGACAGAACCAATGAAAAACTGTTTTTT. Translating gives CASRTDRTNEKLFF.

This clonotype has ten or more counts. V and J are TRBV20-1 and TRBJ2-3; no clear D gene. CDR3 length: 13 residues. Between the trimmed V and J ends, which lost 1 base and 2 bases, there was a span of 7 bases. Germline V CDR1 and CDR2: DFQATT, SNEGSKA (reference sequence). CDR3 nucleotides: TGCAGTGCTAGAGGACAAGACACAGATACGCAGTATTTT. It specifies CSARGQDTDTQYF.

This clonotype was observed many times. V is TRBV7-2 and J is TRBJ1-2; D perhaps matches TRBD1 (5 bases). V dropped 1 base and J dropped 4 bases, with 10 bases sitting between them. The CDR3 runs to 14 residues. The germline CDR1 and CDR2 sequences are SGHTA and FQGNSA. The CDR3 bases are TGTGCCAGCAGCTTAGACAGGACGCCCTATGGCTACACCTTC. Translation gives CASSLDRTPYGYTF.

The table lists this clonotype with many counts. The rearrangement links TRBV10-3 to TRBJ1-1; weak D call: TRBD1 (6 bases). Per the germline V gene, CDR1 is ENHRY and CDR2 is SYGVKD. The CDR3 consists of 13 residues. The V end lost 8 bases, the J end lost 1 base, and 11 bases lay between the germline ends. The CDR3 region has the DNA TGTGCCATCCGGACAGCTCAGAACACTGAAGCTTTCTTT. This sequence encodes CAIRTAQNTEAFF.

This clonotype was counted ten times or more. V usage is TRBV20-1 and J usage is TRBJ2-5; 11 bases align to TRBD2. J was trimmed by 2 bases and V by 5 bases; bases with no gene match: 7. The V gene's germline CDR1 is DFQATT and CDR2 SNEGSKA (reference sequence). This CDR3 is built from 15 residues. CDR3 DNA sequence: TGCAGTGCTCAGGGGACTAGCGGACCTCAAGAGACCCAGTACTTC. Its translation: CSAQGTSGPQETQYF.

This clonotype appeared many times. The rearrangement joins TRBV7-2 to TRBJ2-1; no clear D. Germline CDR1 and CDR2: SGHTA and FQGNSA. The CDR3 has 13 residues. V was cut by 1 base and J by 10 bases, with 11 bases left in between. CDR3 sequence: CASSLGGEREQFF. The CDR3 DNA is TGTGCCAGCAGCTTAGGGGGTGAGAGAGAGCAGTTCTTC.

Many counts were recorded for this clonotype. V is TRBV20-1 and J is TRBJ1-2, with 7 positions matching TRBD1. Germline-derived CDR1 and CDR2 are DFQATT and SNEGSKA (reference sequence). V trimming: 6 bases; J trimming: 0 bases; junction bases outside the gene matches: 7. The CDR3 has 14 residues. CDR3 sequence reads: CSAQQGIANYGYTF. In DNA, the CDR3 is TGCAGTGCGCAACAGGGGATAGCTAACTATGGCTACACCTTC.

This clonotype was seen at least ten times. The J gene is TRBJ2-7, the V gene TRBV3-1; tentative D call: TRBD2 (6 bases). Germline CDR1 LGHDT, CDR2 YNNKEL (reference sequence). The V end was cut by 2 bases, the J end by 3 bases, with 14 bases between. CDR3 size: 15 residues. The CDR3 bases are TGTGCCAGCAGCCAAATTGGGGGAGGTATCTACGAGCAGTACTTC. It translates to CASSQIGGGIYEQYF.

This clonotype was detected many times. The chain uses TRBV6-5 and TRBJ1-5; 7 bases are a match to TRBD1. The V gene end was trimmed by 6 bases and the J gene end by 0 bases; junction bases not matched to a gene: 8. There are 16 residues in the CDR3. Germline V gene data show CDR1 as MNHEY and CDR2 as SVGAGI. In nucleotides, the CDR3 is TGTGCCAGCAGCAGGACAGGCACTTATAGCAATCAGCCCCAGCATTTT. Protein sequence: CASSRTGTYSNQPQHF.

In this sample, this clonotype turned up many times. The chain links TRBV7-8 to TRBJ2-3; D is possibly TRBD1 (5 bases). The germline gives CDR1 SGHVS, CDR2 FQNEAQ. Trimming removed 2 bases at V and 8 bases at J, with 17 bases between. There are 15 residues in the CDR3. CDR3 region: CASSLPRVGLGTQYF. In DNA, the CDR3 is TGTGCCAGCAGCTTACCCAGGGTGGGGTTGGGTACGCAGTATTTT.

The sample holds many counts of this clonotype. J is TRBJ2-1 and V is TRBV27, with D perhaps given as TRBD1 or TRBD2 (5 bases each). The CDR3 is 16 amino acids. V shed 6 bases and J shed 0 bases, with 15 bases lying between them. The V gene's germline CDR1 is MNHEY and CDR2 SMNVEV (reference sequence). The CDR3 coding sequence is TGTGCCAGCAGGAGGGGTGAGGAAAGCTCCTACAATGAGCAGTTCTTC. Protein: CASRRGEESSYNEQFF.

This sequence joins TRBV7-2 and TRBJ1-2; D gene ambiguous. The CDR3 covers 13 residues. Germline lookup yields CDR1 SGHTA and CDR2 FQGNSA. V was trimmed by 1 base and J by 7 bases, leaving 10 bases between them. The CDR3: CASSLESLSGYTF. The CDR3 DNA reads TGTGCCAGCAGCTTAGAGAGTCTTAGTGGCTACACCTTC.

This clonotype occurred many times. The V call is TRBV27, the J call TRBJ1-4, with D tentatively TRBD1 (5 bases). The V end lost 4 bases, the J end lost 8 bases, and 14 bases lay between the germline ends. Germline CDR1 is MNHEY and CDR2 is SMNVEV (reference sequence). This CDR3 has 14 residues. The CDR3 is CASSSPGRTEKLFF. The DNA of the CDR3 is TGTGCCAGCAGTTCGCCAGGACGGACAGAAAAACTGTTTTTT.

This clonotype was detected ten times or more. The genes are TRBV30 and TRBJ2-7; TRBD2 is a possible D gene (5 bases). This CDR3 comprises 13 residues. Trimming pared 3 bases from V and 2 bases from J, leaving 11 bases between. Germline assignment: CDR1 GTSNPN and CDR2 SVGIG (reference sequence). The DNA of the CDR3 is TGTGCCTGGAGGAAGGCGGGCACCTACGAGCAGTACTTC. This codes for CAWRKAGTYEQYF.

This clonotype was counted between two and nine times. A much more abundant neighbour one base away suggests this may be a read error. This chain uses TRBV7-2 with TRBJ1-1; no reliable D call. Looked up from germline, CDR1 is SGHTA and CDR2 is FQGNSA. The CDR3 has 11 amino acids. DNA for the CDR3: TGTGACAGCAGCCCTCGGAGGGAAGCTTTCTTT. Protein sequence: CDSSPRREAFF.

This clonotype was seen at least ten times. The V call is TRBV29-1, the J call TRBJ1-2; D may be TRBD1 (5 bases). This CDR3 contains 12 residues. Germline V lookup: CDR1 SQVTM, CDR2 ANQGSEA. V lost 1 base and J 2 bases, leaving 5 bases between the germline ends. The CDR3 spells CSVEGQNYGYTF. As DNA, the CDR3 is TGCAGCGTTGAAGGACAGAACTATGGCTACACCTTC.

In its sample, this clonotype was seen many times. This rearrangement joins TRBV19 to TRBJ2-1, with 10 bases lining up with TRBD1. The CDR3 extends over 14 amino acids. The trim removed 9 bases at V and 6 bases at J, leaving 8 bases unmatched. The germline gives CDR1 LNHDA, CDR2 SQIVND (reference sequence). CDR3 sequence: CASKTGTGANEQFF. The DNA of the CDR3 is TGTGCCAGCAAGACCGGGACAGGGGCCAATGAGCAGTTCTTC.

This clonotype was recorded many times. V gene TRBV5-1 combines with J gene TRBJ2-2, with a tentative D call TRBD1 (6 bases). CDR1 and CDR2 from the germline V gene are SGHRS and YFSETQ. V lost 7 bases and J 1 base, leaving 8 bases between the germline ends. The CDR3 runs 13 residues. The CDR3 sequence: CASGRGNTGELFF. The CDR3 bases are TGCGCCAGCGGCAGGGGGAACACCGGGGAGCTGTTTTTT.

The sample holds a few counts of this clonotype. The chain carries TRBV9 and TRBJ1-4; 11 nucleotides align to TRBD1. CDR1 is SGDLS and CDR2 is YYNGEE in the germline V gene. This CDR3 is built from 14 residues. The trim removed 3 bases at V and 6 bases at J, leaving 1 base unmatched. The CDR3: CASSGTGGYEKLFF. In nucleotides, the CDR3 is TGTGCCAGCAGCGGGACAGGGGGCTATGAAAAACTGTTTTTT.

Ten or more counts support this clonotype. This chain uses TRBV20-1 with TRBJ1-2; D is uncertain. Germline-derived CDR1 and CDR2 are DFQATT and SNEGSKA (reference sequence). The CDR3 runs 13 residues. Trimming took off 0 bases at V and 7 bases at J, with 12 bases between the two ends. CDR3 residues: CSARDRSAAGYTF. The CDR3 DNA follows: TGCAGTGCTAGAGATAGAAGCGCCGCTGGCTACACCTTC.

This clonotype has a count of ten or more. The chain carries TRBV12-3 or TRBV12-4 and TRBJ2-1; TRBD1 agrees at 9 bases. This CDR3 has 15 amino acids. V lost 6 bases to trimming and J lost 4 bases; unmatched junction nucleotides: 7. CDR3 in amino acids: CASRQQGALYNEQFF. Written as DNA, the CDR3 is TGTGCCAGCAGACAACAGGGGGCGTTATACAATGAGCAGTTCTTC.

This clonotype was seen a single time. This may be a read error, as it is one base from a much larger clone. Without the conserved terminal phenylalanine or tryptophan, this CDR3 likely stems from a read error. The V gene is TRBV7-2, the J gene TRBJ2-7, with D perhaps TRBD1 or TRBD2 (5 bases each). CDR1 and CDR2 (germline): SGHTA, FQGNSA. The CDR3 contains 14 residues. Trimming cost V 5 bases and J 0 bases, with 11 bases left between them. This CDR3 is CASSPGRVSYEQYI. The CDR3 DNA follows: TGTGCCAGCAGCCCGGGACGGGTCTCCTACGAGCAGTACATC.

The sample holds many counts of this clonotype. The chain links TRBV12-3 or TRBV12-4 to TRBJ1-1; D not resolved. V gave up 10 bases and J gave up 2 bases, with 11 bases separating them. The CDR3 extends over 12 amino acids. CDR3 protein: CATWTDNTEAFF. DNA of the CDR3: TGTGCCACCTGGACGGATAACACTGAAGCTTTCTTT.

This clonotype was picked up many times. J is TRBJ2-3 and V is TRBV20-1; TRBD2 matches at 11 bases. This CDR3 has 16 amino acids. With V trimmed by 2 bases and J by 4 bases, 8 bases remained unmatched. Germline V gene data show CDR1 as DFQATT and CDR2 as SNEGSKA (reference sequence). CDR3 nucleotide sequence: TGCAGTGCTAGACCCCTTACTAGCGGGGGCGCAGATACGCAGTATTTT. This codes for CSARPLTSGGADTQYF.

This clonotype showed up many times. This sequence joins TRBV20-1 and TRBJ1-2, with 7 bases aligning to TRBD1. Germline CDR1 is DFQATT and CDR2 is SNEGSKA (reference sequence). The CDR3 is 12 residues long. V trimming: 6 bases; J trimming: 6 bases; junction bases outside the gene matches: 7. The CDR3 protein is CSALQGWDGYTF. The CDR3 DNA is TGCAGTGCCCTACAGGGGTGGGATGGCTACACCTTC.

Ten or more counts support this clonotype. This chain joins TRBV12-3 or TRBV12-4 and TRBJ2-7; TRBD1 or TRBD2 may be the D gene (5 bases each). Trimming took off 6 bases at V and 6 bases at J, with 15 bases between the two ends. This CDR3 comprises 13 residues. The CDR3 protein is CASSRGLNGEQYF. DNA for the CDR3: TGTGCCAGCAGCCGGGGCCTGAATGGCGAGCAGTACTTC.

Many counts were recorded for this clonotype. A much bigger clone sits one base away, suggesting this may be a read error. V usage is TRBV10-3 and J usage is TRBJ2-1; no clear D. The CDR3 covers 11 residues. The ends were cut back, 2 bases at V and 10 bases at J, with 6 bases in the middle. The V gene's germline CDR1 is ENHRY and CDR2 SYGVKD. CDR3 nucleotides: TGTGCCATCAGTGAGGGGAAAGAGCAGTTCTTC. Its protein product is CAISEGKEQFF.

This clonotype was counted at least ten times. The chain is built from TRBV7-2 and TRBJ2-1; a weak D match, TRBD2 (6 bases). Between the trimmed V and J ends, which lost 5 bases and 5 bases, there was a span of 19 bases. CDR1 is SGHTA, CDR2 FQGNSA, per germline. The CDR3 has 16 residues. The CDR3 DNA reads TGTGCCAGCAGCACCACACCAGGGAGGTCGAACAATGAGCAGTTCTTC. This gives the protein CASSTTPGRSNNEQFF.

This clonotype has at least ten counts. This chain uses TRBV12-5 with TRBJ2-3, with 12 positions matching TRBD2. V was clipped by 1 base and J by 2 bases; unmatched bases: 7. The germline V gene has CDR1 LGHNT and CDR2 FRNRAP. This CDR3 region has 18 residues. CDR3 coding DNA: TGTGCTAGTGGTTTGGCATGGACTAGCGGGGCGCACACAGATACGCAGTATTTT. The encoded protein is CASGLAWTSGAHTDTQYF.

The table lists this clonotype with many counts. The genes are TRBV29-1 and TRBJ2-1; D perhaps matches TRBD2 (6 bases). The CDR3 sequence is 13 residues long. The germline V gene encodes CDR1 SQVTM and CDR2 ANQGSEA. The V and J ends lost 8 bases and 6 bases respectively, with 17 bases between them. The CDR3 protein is CSCLPRELNEQFF. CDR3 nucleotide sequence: TGCAGCTGCCTCCCCCGGGAGCTCAATGAGCAGTTCTTC.

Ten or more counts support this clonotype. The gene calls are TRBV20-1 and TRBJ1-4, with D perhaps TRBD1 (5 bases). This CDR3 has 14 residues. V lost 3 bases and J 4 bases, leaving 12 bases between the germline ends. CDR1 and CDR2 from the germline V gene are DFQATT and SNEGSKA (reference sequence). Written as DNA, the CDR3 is TGCAGTGCTAGGTTGGGGGGATTTAATGAAAAACTGTTTTTT. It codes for CSARLGGFNEKLFF.